This entry lists 15 T cell receptor beta chains sequenced from one sample in a study of CXCR3-negative and CXCR3-positive naive CD8 T cells. With UMI labels, 5' RACE was used to prepare the TRB cDNA libraries. TCRdb reprocessed the 5' RACE reads, with one entry per CDR3 protein and no DNA. The ten top clones account for about 1.6%, within a sample of about 81,000 distinct CDR3 sequences. Sequenced sample: naive CXCR3- CD8+ T cells from blood. The subset here: CD45RO-CCR7+CD27+CD95- naive CD8+ T cells lacking CXCR3 (TNR3-). All receptors come from a human donor in good health. Some clones in this sample may be carry-over from other donors' samples.

J is TRBJ2-1 and V is TRBV7-9; as DNA is missing, the TRBD2 call by TCRdb cannot be tested. CDR3 length: 13 residues. Germline V lookup: CDR1 SEHNR, CDR2 FQNEAQ (reference sequence). CDR3 region: CAGQEGIYNEQFF.

This chain uses TRBV28 with TRBJ2-7; TCRdb's D call of TRBD1 is untestable without DNA. Germline V CDR1 and CDR2: MDHEN, SYDVKM. The CDR3 length is 14 residues. CDR3: CASSSPRGTYEQYF.

J is TRBJ1-1 and V is TRBV19; TCRdb's D call of TRBD1 is untestable without DNA. Germline assignment: CDR1 LNHDA and CDR2 SQIVND (reference sequence). CDR3 length: 13 residues. The CDR3 protein is CASSIRDNTEAFF.

This chain joins TRBV28 and TRBJ2-5. This CDR3 contains 12 residues. Germline V lookup: CDR1 MDHEN, CDR2 SYDVKM. The chain's CDR3 is CASIGWQETQYF.

The J gene is TRBJ2-7, the V gene TRBV10-3; TCRdb returns TRBD2, unconfirmable since there is no DNA. CDR1 and CDR2 from the germline V gene are ENHRY and SYGVKD. The CDR3 consists of 15 residues. The CDR3: CAISVTGDSSYEQYF.

The chain has TRBV29-1 and TRBJ2-1. The CDR3 sequence is 14 residues long. Germline CDR1 reads SQVTM; CDR2 reads ANQGSEA. The chain's CDR3 is CSVLGSRLYNEQFF.

The V gene is TRBV2, the J gene TRBJ1-2; TCRdb proposes TRBD1, but this gene call is untestable without DNA. Germline CDR1 and CDR2: SNHLY and FYNNEI. CDR3 length: 11 amino acids. The CDR3 reads CASGDSYGYTF. Using reference TRBV2 and TRBJ1-2 for the parts outside the CDR3, the full variable domain is EPEVTQTPSHQVTQMGQEVILRCVPISNHLYFYWYRQILGQKVEFLVSFYNNEISEKSEIFDDQFSVERPDGSNFTLKIRSTKLEDSAMYFCASGDSYGYTFGSGTRLTVV.

J is TRBJ2-5 and V is TRBV5-1; TCRdb's D call of TRBD1 is untestable without DNA. Germline-derived CDR1 and CDR2 are SGHRS and YFSETQ. This CDR3 is built from 17 residues. The CDR3 reads CASSLGTGGGVGETQYF.

This chain connects TRBV6-6 to TRBJ2-7. Germline-derived CDR1 and CDR2 are MNHNY and SVGAGI (reference sequence). This CDR3 is 12 amino acids long. CDR3: CASSDGLYEQYF.

The gene calls are TRBV7-9 and TRBJ2-4. The CDR3 length is 13 residues. Germline CDR1 and CDR2: SEHNR and FQNEAQ (reference sequence). CDR3 sequence: CASSFPRENIQYF.

The chain uses TRBV28 and TRBJ2-2; TCRdb reports TRBD1, a call that lacks DNA to check it against. The CDR3 covers 19 residues. Germline-derived CDR1 and CDR2 are MDHEN and SYDVKM. CDR3: CASRQVLLGQQIFTGELFF. Together with reference TRBV28 and TRBJ2-2, the CDR3 gives the full variable domain: DVKVTQSSRYLVKRTGEKVFLECVQDMDHENMFWYRQDPGLGLRLIYFSYDVKMKEKGDIPEGYSVSREKKERFSLILESASTNQTSMYLCASRQVLLGQQIFTGELFFGEGSRLTVL.

The chain employs TRBV18 and TRBJ1-2; absent DNA, TCRdb's TRBD1 call cannot be checked. CDR1 KGHSH and CDR2 LQKENI come from the germline V gene. The CDR3 length is 14 residues. The CDR3 loop is CASSPTGNDYGYTF.

The chain recombines TRBV5-6 with TRBJ1-1; absent DNA, TCRdb's TRBD1 call cannot be checked. The CDR3 is 13 amino acids. Germline loops: CDR1 SGHDT, CDR2 YYEEEE. The CDR3 loop is CASSGSGGTEAFF.

V is TRBV28 and J is TRBJ2-5; the D call from TCRdb, TRBD2, cannot be confirmed without DNA. Germline lookup yields CDR1 MDHEN and CDR2 SYDVKM. The CDR3 contains 12 residues. The CDR3 reads CASCGREKTQYF. The full variable domain, its missing parts supplied by reference TRBV28 and TRBJ2-5, is DVKVTQSSRYLVKRTGEKVFLECVQDMDHENMFWYRQDPGLGLRLIYFSYDVKMKEKGDIPEGYSVSREKKERFSLILESASTNQTSMYLCASCGREKTQYFGPGTRLLVL.

This chain connects TRBV7-9 to TRBJ2-1. The CDR3 spans 12 residues. Germline CDR1 SEHNR, CDR2 FQNEAQ (reference sequence). The CDR3 protein is CASSTSSDEQFF.